This passage covers 20 T cell receptor beta chains from one sample sequenced in a study of T cells in Graves' hyperthyroidism and ophthalmopathy. RNA transcripts yielded amplified TCR beta CDR3 regions. A first-round RT-PCR of the TCR CDR3 used the HTBI primer set. TCRdb re-called the multiplex PCR reads through MiXCR, storing one row per CDR3 protein. The sample consists of some 340,000 distinct CDR3 sequences, roughly 15% of them appearing once. Material for sequencing was blood. The receptors were sampled from a woman between 35 and 50 years old with Graves' ophthalmopathy.

Points on this clonotype: A much larger clonotype is one base distant, so this may be a read error. The CDR3 does not close with the conserved phenylalanine or tryptophan, likely indicating a read error. V and J are TRBV27 and TRBJ1-1; 7 bases fit TRBD1. Germline V CDR1 and CDR2: MNHEY, SMNVEV (reference sequence). The CDR3 has 15 residues. V lost 5 bases, J lost 0 bases, and 6 bases stayed unmatched. The CDR3 region is CASSTSGGMNTEAFL. Here the CDR3 DNA reads TGTGCCAGCAGTACGTCAGGGGGTATGAACACTGAAGCTTTCCTT.

The sample holds many counts of this clonotype. J is TRBJ1-1 and V is TRBV14; TRBD1 agrees at 9 bases. With 0 bases clipped from V and 2 bases from J, the junction kept 7 bases outside the gene matches. Germline V gene sequence: CDR1 SGHDN, CDR2 FVKESK. The CDR3 extends over 17 amino acids. The CDR3 spells CASSQDRGTGFNTEAFF. The CDR3 DNA is TGTGCCAGCAGCCAAGATAGAGGGACAGGGTTCAACACTGAAGCTTTCTTT.

This clonotype was observed a handful of times. J is TRBJ1-1 and V is TRBV4-1, with no clear D. V was shortened by 1 base and J by 3 bases, with 6 bases between the two germline ends. Germline V gene sequence: CDR1 MGHRA, CDR2 YSYEKL. CDR3 length: 13 amino acids. The CDR3 is CASSQVRDTEAFF. CDR3 sequence (DNA): TGCGCCAGCAGCCAAGTGCGAGACACTGAAGCTTTCTTT.

This clonotype came up many times. The rearrangement links TRBV12-3 or TRBV12-4 to TRBJ1-5, with D hard to call. CDR3 length: 14 residues. V was clipped by 5 bases and J by 3 bases, with 11 bases between them. The chain's CDR3 is CASSPPGVNQPQHF. The CDR3 bases are TGTGCCAGCAGTCCCCCGGGAGTCAATCAGCCCCAGCATTTT.

This clonotype was seen a few times. The DNA of the CDR3 is TGTGCCAGCAGTCCCCGGACAGGGCGTAGCAATCAGCCCCAGCATTTT. Its protein is CASSPRTGRSNQPQHF. V is TRBV6-1 and J is TRBJ1-5; TRBD1 aligns across 8 bases. Germline CDR1 is MNHNS and CDR2 is SASEGT. The CDR3 consists of 16 residues. V trimming: 5 bases; J trimming: 0 bases; junction bases outside the gene matches: 6.

This clonotype was seen ten or more times. This chain joins TRBV2 and TRBJ1-1; D is perhaps TRBD1 (5 bases). The CDR3 is made up of 15 amino acids. The ends were cut back, 4 bases at V and 1 base at J, with 13 bases in the middle. Germline CDR1 SNHLY, CDR2 FYNNEI. CDR3 sequence (DNA): TGTGCCAGCAGTGCAATGGACACCACGAACACTGAAGCTTTCTTT. This translates into CASSAMDTTNTEAFF.

As concerns this clonotype: Being one base from a much bigger clone, this may be a read error. J is TRBJ2-1 and V is TRBV12-3 or TRBV12-4, with 8 bases that match TRBD2. The CDR3 has 15 residues. Losses at the gene ends were 1 base for V and 4 bases for J; bases not matched to a gene: 3. The CDR3 reads CASSLGGRIYNEQFF. In DNA, the CDR3 is TGTGCCAGCAGTTTAGGCGGGAGGATATACAATGAGCAGTTCTTC.

The chain employs TRBV29-1 and TRBJ2-1; 9 bases match TRBD2. CDR1 is SQVTM and CDR2 is ANQGSEA in the germline V gene. Trimming at V came to 0 bases and at J to 3 bases, leaving 6 bases not matched to a gene. The CDR3 has 16 amino acids. The CDR3 DNA sequence: TGCAGCGTTGAAGACCCCACTAGCGGGCGCTACAATGAGCAGTTCTTC. Protein sequence: CSVEDPTSGRYNEQFF.

Concerning this clonotype itself: A much bigger clone sits one base away, suggesting this may be a read error. The rearrangement links TRBV14 to TRBJ2-2; D might be TRBD1 or TRBD2, each matching 5 bases. The germline V gene has CDR1 SGHDN and CDR2 FVKESK. The CDR3 totals 14 residues. Written as DNA, the CDR3 is TGTGCCAGCAGCCACAGTACAGGCACCGGGGAGCTGGTTTTT. Protein sequence: CASSHSTGTGELVF.

This clonotype was seen only a few times. This chain joins TRBV6-1 and TRBJ1-2, with TRBD1 matching over 8 bases. Germline assignment: CDR1 MNHNS and CDR2 SASEGT. CDR3 length: 13 residues. V trimming: 6 bases; J trimming: 8 bases; junction bases outside the gene matches: 8. This CDR3 reads CASRDREGYGYTF. In nucleotides, the CDR3 is TGTGCCAGCAGGGACAGGGAGGGTTACGGCTACACCTTC.

This clonotype occurred many times. The chain carries TRBV3-1 and TRBJ2-1, with 10 bases matching TRBD2. This CDR3 has 15 amino acids. Germline V gene lookup returns CDR1 LGHDT and CDR2 YNNKEL (reference sequence). The trim removed 1 base at V and 9 bases at J, leaving 6 bases unmatched. The CDR3, as DNA: TGTGCCAGCAGCCAAGGACCAGCGGGGGGGGGTGAGCAGTTCTTC. Translation: CASSQGPAGGGEQFF.

The CDR3, as DNA: TGCAGTGCTAGAGATATAAAGCGGGACAGGTCGGGGCAGTACTTC. Protein product: CSARDIKRDRSGQYF. The V gene is TRBV20-1, the J gene TRBJ2-7, with D possibly being TRBD1 (8 bases). Germline V lookup: CDR1 DFQATT, CDR2 SNEGSKA (reference sequence). V gave up 0 bases and J gave up 9 bases, with 21 bases separating them. The CDR3 contains 15 residues.

This clonotype was observed at least ten times. V usage is TRBV6-1 and J usage is TRBJ2-2; 12 nucleotides align to TRBD2. CDR1 is MNHNS and CDR2 is SASEGT in the germline V gene. The CDR3 covers 18 residues. With 8 bases clipped from V and 4 bases from J, the junction kept 14 bases outside the gene matches. CDR3 DNA: TGTGCCAGCCAAGGAACCAGACTAGCGGGAGTGGTCACCGGGGAGCTGTTTTTT. Encoded protein: CASQGTRLAGVVTGELFF.

This clonotype was counted at least ten times. V is TRBV20-1 and J is TRBJ1-1; D is ambiguous. Germline V lookup: CDR1 DFQATT, CDR2 SNEGSKA (reference sequence). Between the trimmed V and J ends, which lost 3 bases and 5 bases, there was a span of 19 bases. CDR3 size: 15 residues. CDR3 residues: CSASNRLSPATEAFF. CDR3 in DNA: TGCAGTGCTAGCAATCGTCTCTCACCGGCTACTGAAGCTTTCTTT.

In the case of this clonotype: This may come from a read error, since a much larger clone is one base off. Without the conserved terminal phenylalanine or tryptophan, this CDR3 likely stems from a read error. J is TRBJ2-3 and V is TRBV20-1; no definite D call. Between the trimmed V and J ends, which lost 4 bases and 0 bases, there was a span of 11 bases. The CDR3 covers 14 residues. CDR1 is DFQATT, CDR2 SNEGSKA, per germline (reference sequence). The CDR3 coding sequence is TGCAGTGCTACTGAGGTCAGGAGCACAGATACGCAGTATTCT. Residues: CSATEVRSTDTQYS.

The chain is built from TRBV24-1 and TRBJ2-1, with TRBD1 matching over 8 bases. Germline CDR1 and CDR2: KGHDR and SFDVKD. Trimming at V came to 6 bases and at J to 12 bases, leaving 3 bases not matched to a gene. The CDR3 covers 11 residues. In DNA form, the CDR3 reads TGTGCCACCAGTAACAGGGGGTGGCAGTTCTTC. This encodes CATSNRGWQFF.

The V call is TRBV7-9, the J call TRBJ1-6; a weak D match, TRBD1 (5 bases). There are 14 residues in the CDR3. Between the trimmed V and J ends, which lost 3 bases and 8 bases, there was a span of 11 bases. Looked up from germline, CDR1 is SEHNR and CDR2 is FQNEAQ (reference sequence). The CDR3 DNA reads TGTGCCAGCAGCTTGGGGGACTCCCATTCACCCCTCCACTTT. Protein: CASSLGDSHSPLHF. The whole variable domain, filled in from reference TRBV7-9 and TRBJ1-6, reads DTGVSQNPRHKITKRGQNVTFRCDPISEHNRLYWYRQTLGQGPEFLTYFQNEAQLEKSRLLSDRFSAERPKGSFSTLEIQRTEQGDSAMYLCASSLGDSHSPLHFGNGTRLTVT.

This clonotype was seen repeatedly, ten times or more. CDR3 nucleotides: TGTGCCACCAGCCCGTCGGACAGATTCGCGAACACTGAAGCTTTCTTT. It encodes CATSPSDRFANTEAFF. The V call is TRBV15, the J call TRBJ1-1, with D tentatively TRBD1 (6 bases). CDR3 length equals 16 residues. Per the germline V gene, CDR1 is LNHNV and CDR2 is YYDKDF (reference sequence). Trimming removed 5 bases from V and 1 base from J, with 17 bases in between.

This clonotype occurred a few times. This chain uses TRBV4-1 with TRBJ2-7; the match to TRBD2 covers 8 bases. The CDR3 loop spans 14 amino acids. Germline V gene lookup returns CDR1 MGHRA and CDR2 YSYEKL. V trimming: 0 bases; J trimming: 5 bases; junction bases outside the gene matches: 3. The CDR3 here is CASSQEAGVDEQYF. CDR3 bases: TGCGCCAGCAGCCAAGAAGCGGGGGTGGACGAGCAGTACTTC.

In this sample, this clonotype turned up a few times. V is TRBV5-8 and J is TRBJ2-3; weak D call: TRBD1 (6 bases). V was cut by 0 bases and J by 6 bases, with 17 bases left in between. The CDR3 totals 16 residues. Germline assignment: CDR1 SGHTS and CDR2 YDEGEE. CDR3 DNA sequence: TGTGCCAGCAGCTTGGGCGGATCTCTACAGGGCGATACGCAGTATTTT. This gives the protein CASSLGGSLQGDTQYF.